Reported below is one TCR beta chain. Its antigen has not been determined. Base quality data are lacking; no much larger clone is found one base away. This record belongs to a study of CD8 T cells in Susac syndrome (dated by TCRdb to the late 2010s). Looking at the study overall: Whether CD8+ T cell activation and differentiation in Susac syndrome was antigen driven was tested using repertoire sequencing.

Findings and caveats that apply to the study as a whole: The number of individuals in the TCR sequencing and HLA analysis was acknowledged as relatively small.

Peripheral blood CD8+ and CD4+ T cells from healthy donors, Susac syndrome patients and multiple sclerosis patients were profiled using high-throughput TCR beta sequencing. Multiple sclerosis controls were treatment-naive patients with stable or active relapsing-remitting disease fulfilling revised McDonald criteria. Bulk CD8+ and CD4+ T cells were purified by magnetic negative isolation, while CD8+ TEMRA cells were enriched using FACS. Blood was drawn into EDTA tubes, processed within 24 hours, and PBMCs were isolated by density gradient centrifugation. PBMCs intended for TCR sequencing were frozen in liquid nitrogen and were later thawed in a 37 degrees C water bath. The sorted or isolated CD4+, CD8+ and CD8+ TEMRA cells had a purity of 90% or higher. RNA was extracted with the RNeasy kit and about 0.5 to 1 ug was reverse transcribed using random hexamers. The immunoSEQ multiplex PCR assay, which covers 54 Vbeta and 13 Jbeta segments, was used to amplify TCR beta CDR3 regions. PCR amplification bias was corrected using a synthetic template baseline for primer optimization and computational correction. Under the source paper's analysis protocol: Reads were annotated to V, D and J genes according to IMGT and were analyzed with immunoSEQ Analyzer, with only productive sequences retained. Clonality was calculated as one minus the Shannon entropy normalized by log2 of the number of productive unique sequences. Public and private clones were assessed among the 100 most prevalent clones of each patient and control. A clone was defined as Susac-specific if it was absent from the healthy and MS cohorts, from around 960 published viral clones and from other ImmuneACCESS disease sequences. TCRdb took the public reads, trimmed them with fastp at Q25, ran MiXCR for clone calling and kept in-frame beta chains. Each record represents a unique CDR3 protein, reported with the most common genes and DNA among its rows. The V and J calls follow TCRdb's processing rather than the paper's. This sample is represented by some 200,000 distinct CDR3 sequences; 90% to 95% of them were singletons. Together, the top ten hold 0.093% of the sample.

The V end loses 3 bases and the J end loses 3 bases, and a stretch of 12 bases separates them. The CDR1 and CDR2 encoded by the germline V gene (reference sequence) are MNHEY and SMNVEV. The CDR3 spans 14 residues, from the cysteine through the phenylalanine. Solely the CDR3 DNA is kept, with 42 bases framed from the first base. The sequenced sample was CD4+ T cells from PBMCs. The chain links TRBV27 with TRBJ2-7; no D gene is confidently identified. The TCR comes from a human donor with multiple sclerosis. The CDR3 region reads CASSFGATNYEQYF. In nucleotides, the sequence is TGTGCCAGCAGTTTCGGTGCTACCAACTACGAGCAGTACTTC.